A selection of T cell receptor beta chains follows, all from one sample in a study of cytomegalovirus exposure and HLA in healthy donors. Sequencing was performed with immunoSEQ multiplex PCR; in TCRdb, only in-frame clones are kept and a portion is missing. The table has roughly 160,000 clones, 70% to 80% seen once. The sequenced sample was PBMCs. These receptors were taken from a man aged 30-40 years in good health and CMV-seropositive. Both conserved end residues are part of each CDR3. D genes are given only for firm matches. Clone sizes are given selectively: once, few, many, or a class where the clone is expanded.

>-|-|TRBV15|TRBJ2-1
TGTGCCACCAGTGCGGGATCTTACAATGAGCAGTTCTTC
CATSAGSYNEQFF
>-|-|TRBV2|TRBJ2-3
TGTGCCAGCAGACCAAGAGACTCCCGGGACATCGACGAGTATTTT
CASRPRDSRDIDEYF
>TRBD1|-|TRBV6-5|TRBJ1-6
TGTGCCAGCAGTTACCAGGGGGCCAATTCACCCCTCCACTTT
CASSYQGANSPLHF
>-|-|TRBV7-3|TRBJ2-6
TGTGCCAGCAGCTTTACAGCCTCTGGGGCCAACGTCCTGACTTTC
CASSFTASGANVLTF
>-|-|TRBV11-2|TRBJ2-5
TGTGCCAGCAGCTTAGACGGGACTTTCCAAGAGACCCAGTACTTC
CASSLDGTFQETQYF
>TRBD1|few|TRBV5-1|TRBJ1-1
TGCGCCAGCAGCTTGGGTGTAAGGACAGGTGAAACTGAAGCTTTCTTT
CASSLGVRTGETEAFF
>-|-|TRBV28|TRBJ1-5
TGTGCCAGCAACAAGCAGCGAACCCGTCAGCCCCAGCATTTT
CASNKQRTRQPQHF
>TRBD1|few|TRBV2|TRBJ1-5
TGTGCCAGCAGTGCTACAGGGGGCTGGAAGCCCCAGCATTTT
CASSATGGWKPQHF
>-|-|TRBV5-1|TRBJ1-1
TGCGCCAGCAGCTTGCAGGGAGCGGGGCTGGGAACTGAAGCTTTCTTT
CASSLQGAGLGTEAFF
>TRBD2|-|TRBV7-9|TRBJ2-7
TGTGCCAGCAGCTTAGATCCCCAACTAGCGGGGTCCGGGGAGCAGTACTTC
CASSLDPQLAGSGEQYF
>TRBD1|-|TRBV20-1|TRBJ2-1
TGCAGTGCTACCCAGGGGGATGAGCAGTTCTTC
CSATQGDEQFF
>TRBD1|-|TRBV25-1|TRBJ2-5
TGTGCCAGCAGTGGGGGGACAGGGGGCCGCGAGACCCAGTACTTC
CASSGGTGGRETQYF
>TRBD1|-|TRBV9|TRBJ1-3
TGTGCCAGCAGCGTAGAGGGGGCGTTTGGAAACACCATATATTTT
CASSVEGAFGNTIYF
>-|-|TRBV2|TRBJ2-4
TGTGCCAGCAGCATGGACAATGCAAACATTCAGTACTTC
CASSMDNANIQYF
>-|-|TRBV2|TRBJ1-3
TGTGCCGGATCACAGGGTTCCTCTGGAAACACCATATATTTT
CAGSQGSSGNTIYF
>TRBD1|-|TRBV6-5|TRBJ1-1
TGTGCCAGCAGTTCGCCGGGACAGGGGAACACTGAAGCTTTCTTT
CASSSPGQGNTEAFF
>-|-|TRBV4-1|TRBJ1-2
TGCGCCAGCAGCCAAGACAGTGTCGAAAACTATGGCTACACCTTC
CASSQDSVENYGYTF
>-|few|TRBV6-1|TRBJ1-1
TGTGCCAGCAGCAGCGCCCCGGGGATTGAAGCTTTCTTT
CASSSAPGIEAFF
>-|-|TRBV11-3|TRBJ2-2
TGTGCCAGCAGCTTAGATCCGATGGCTAGTAGGAACACCGGGGAGCTGTTTTTT
CASSLDPMASRNTGELFF
>TRBD1|-|TRBV2|TRBJ2-1
TGTGCCAGCAGTCAGGACAGGAGCTCCTACAATGAGCAGTTCTTC
CASSQDRSSYNEQFF
>-|once|TRBV5-1|TRBJ2-5
TGCGCCAGCAGCTCCGGGACTCAATCGGAGACCCAGTACTTC
CASSSGTQSETQYF
>-|-|TRBV5-4|TRBJ2-5
TGTGCCAGCAGCCCGGGGATTGGTTTGGAGACCCAGTACTTC
CASSPGIGLETQYF
>TRBD1|-|TRBV7-6|TRBJ2-2
TGTGCCAGCAGGTTACAGGGGGCTCAAGGGGAGCTGTTTTTT
CASRLQGAQGELFF
>TRBD1|-|TRBV5-5|TRBJ1-6
TGTGCCAGCAGCCGGACAGGGCAGGGGTCACCCCTCCACTTT
CASSRTGQGSPLHF
>TRBD1|-|TRBV4-3|TRBJ2-5
TGCGCCAGCAGCCAAGCTTGGGGACAGGGGAAAGAGACCCAGTACTTC
CASSQAWGQGKETQYF
>TRBD1|-|TRBV19|TRBJ2-7
TGTGCCAGTAGTACACAGACAGGGGGGGAGCAGTACTTC
CASSTQTGGEQYF
>-|-|TRBV6-1|TRBJ1-6
TGTGCCAGCAGTGACCCACGACAGTATAATTCACCCCTCCACTTT
CASSDPRQYNSPLHF
>TRBD2|once|TRBV6-5|TRBJ2-1
TGTGCCAGCAGTAAACTAGCGGGGGGGTACAATGAGCAGTTCTTC
CASSKLAGGYNEQFF
>-|-|TRBV7-9|TRBJ1-1
TGTGCCAGCAGCTTAGACCAGGGGAGTGACACTGAAGCTTTCTTT
CASSLDQGSDTEAFF
>-|-|TRBV10-3|TRBJ2-3
TGTGCCATCAGTGAGTCGGAGGGGGCGACAGATACGCAGTATTTT
CAISESEGATDTQYF
>TRBD1|-|TRBV5-1|TRBJ2-7
TGCGCCAGCAAACCGGGACAGGGGGCCTACGAGCAGTACTTC
CASKPGQGAYEQYF
>-|-|TRBV21-1|TRBJ2-2
TGTGCCAGCAGCAAAGTAGGGGACACCGGGGAGCTGTTTTTT
CASSKVGDTGELFF
>-|-|TRBV4-1|TRBJ1-2
TGCGCCAGCAGCCAAGTAGGGGAAGGCTACACCTTC
CASSQVGEGYTF
>TRBD2|-|TRBV10-3|TRBJ2-3
TGTGCCATCAGTGAAAGCGGGGGGAACACAGATACGCAGTATTTT
CAISESGGNTDTQYF
>-|few|TRBV2|TRBJ2-2
TGTGCCAGCAGTGAGTACCCCCCGCGGGGGAACACCGGGGAGCTGTTTTTT
CASSEYPPRGNTGELFF
>TRBD2|-|TRBV18|TRBJ2-3
TGTGCCAGCTCACCACCTTCAGGACTAGCGGGGTATACGCAGTATTTT
CASSPPSGLAGYTQYF
>-|-|TRBV4-3|TRBJ1-3
TGCGCCAGCAGCCAAGATCAGGGAGGTGGAAACACCATATATTTT
CASSQDQGGGNTIYF
>TRBD1|-|TRBV4-3|TRBJ2-7
TGCGCCAGCAGCCAAGAAGACCAGGGGGCGAGTGAGCAGTACTTC
CASSQEDQGASEQYF
>-|-|TRBV19|TRBJ1-6
TGTGCCAGTAGGCCCAGGGGTGGTGATTCACCCCTCCACTTT
CASRPRGGDSPLHF
>TRBD1|-|TRBV5-8|TRBJ2-5
TGTGCCAGCAGCCTAAGGCCGGACAGGGACCAAGAGACCCAGTACTTC
CASSLRPDRDQETQYF
>-|once|TRBV29-1|TRBJ1-5
TGCAGCGTTGTTCAGTCAGGGGGCAATCAGCCCCAGCATTTT
CSVVQSGGNQPQHF
>TRBD2|-|TRBV18|TRBJ2-3
TGTGCCAGCTCACCATTGCCGGGACTAGATGCAGATACGCAGTATTTT
CASSPLPGLDADTQYF
>TRBD1|-|TRBV7-9|TRBJ2-7
TGTGCCAGCAGCTTGGACAGGGAGGATGGGGAGCAGTACTTC
CASSLDREDGEQYF
>TRBD1|few|TRBV6-1|TRBJ2-7
TGTGCCAGCAGTGTCGGACAGGACTACGAGCAGTACTTC
CASSVGQDYEQYF
>TRBD1|-|TRBV5-4|TRBJ2-2
TGTGCCAGCAGCTTACAGGGGGCCGACGGGGAGCTGTTTTTT
CASSLQGADGELFF
>-|-|TRBV28|TRBJ2-2
TGTGCCAGCAGCGAGAGGACCGGGGAGCTGTTTTTT
CASSERTGELFF
>TRBD1|-|TRBV27|TRBJ1-5
TGTGCCAGCAGTTTACTGGGACAGGGGGCCGGGCAGCCCCAGCATTTT
CASSLLGQGAGQPQHF
>-|-|TRBV7-2|TRBJ1-2
TGTGCCAGCAGCTTAGAATGGGGCCAGGGTCATAACTATGGCTACACCTTC
CASSLEWGQGHNYGYTF
>-|-|TRBV30|TRBJ1-4
TGTGCCTGGACTCTCGCGGCGGGCACTAATGAAAAACTGTTTTTT
CAWTLAAGTNEKLFF
>-|-|TRBV5-5|TRBJ2-6
TGTGCCAGCAGCTTGGGGCCGAGGGGGACCTCTGGGGCCAACGTCCTGACTTTC
CASSLGPRGTSGANVLTF